Each of the 11 T cell receptor beta chains below was sequenced from the same sample in a study of T cell responses to AZD1222 COVID-19 vaccine. Repertoires were generated with immunoSEQ multiplex PCR, while TCRdb's copy carries only in-frame clones and drops some. Among approximately 160,000 clones listed, 85% to 95% were seen once. Sample: peripheral blood, taken on day 0 of AZD1222 vaccination. The receptor source for this set is an adult in good health.

The V and J genes are TRBV3-1 (or the pseudogene TRBV3-2) and TRBJ1-1; D unresolved. V dropped 4 bases and J dropped 6 bases, with 12 bases sitting between them. Germline values: CDR1 LGHDT, CDR2 YNNKEL (reference sequence). The CDR3 totals 13 residues. The CDR3 DNA sequence: TGTGCCAGCAGCCCTTCCTCAAGGGCTGAAGCTTTCTTT. Translating it yields CASSPSSRAEAFF.

With respect to this clone: The sample holds other DNA sequences that translate to the same CDR3. The rearrangement links TRBV9 to TRBJ2-3; a possible D gene is TRBD2 (5 bases). Looked up from germline, CDR1 is SGDLS and CDR2 is YYNGEE. The CDR3 sequence is 13 residues long. V lost 0 bases and J 3 bases, leaving 5 bases between the germline ends. The CDR3 DNA reads TGTGCCAGCAGCGTAGGAGGGACAGATACGCAGTATTTT. This codes for CASSVGGTDTQYF.

This clone showed up just once. The chain links TRBV2 to TRBJ2-2, with D possibly matching TRBD2 (6 bases). The germline gives CDR1 SNHLY, CDR2 FYNNEI. The CDR3 runs 15 residues. The ends were cut back, 6 bases at V and 8 bases at J, with 19 bases in the middle. CDR3 DNA sequence: TGTGCCAGCAGACGAGCGGGTTCCCAAGGGGGGGAGCTGTTTTTT. Translation gives CASRRAGSQGGELFF.

The genes are TRBV9 and TRBJ1-3; D unclear. Trimming removed 3 bases from V and 6 bases from J, with 10 bases in between. From germline, CDR1 is SGDLS and CDR2 YYNGEE. This CDR3 contains 13 residues. The CDR3 coding sequence is TGTGCCAGCAGCGATCGCTCGGAAAACACCATATATTTT. Amino acid sequence: CASSDRSENTIYF.

This clone was observed a handful of times. V and J are TRBV28 and TRBJ2-1; 7 bases are shared with TRBD2. Trimming removed 2 bases from V and 9 bases from J; junction bases left unmatched: 10. Germline V gene lookup returns CDR1 MDHEN and CDR2 SYDVKM. The CDR3 is made up of 15 amino acids. CDR3 protein: CASSLGRAGKGEQFF. CDR3 DNA sequence: TGTGCCAGCAGTTTAGGGCGAGCGGGGAAAGGTGAGCAGTTCTTC.

V usage is TRBV6-1 and J usage is TRBJ1-2; D remains ambiguous. Germline CDR1 reads MNHNS; CDR2 reads SASEGT. V dropped 3 bases and J dropped 6 bases, with 17 bases sitting between them. The length of the CDR3 is 15 residues. The CDR3 region has the DNA TGTGCCAGCAGTGAGTCCAATTCGGGGTGGGATGGCTACACCTTC. Amino acids: CASSESNSGWDGYTF.

J is TRBJ1-5 and V is TRBV19; D may be TRBD1 (6 bases). The V end was cut by 5 bases, the J end by 7 bases, with 9 bases between. The CDR3 length is 12 residues. The germline V gene has CDR1 LNHDA and CDR2 SQIVND (reference sequence). The CDR3: CASSSTGQPQHF. In DNA, the CDR3 is TGTGCCAGTAGTTCAACAGGGCAGCCCCAGCATTTT.

In its sample, this clone was seen once. The chain couples TRBV5-1 to TRBJ2-1; D may be TRBD2 (6 bases). The CDR3 runs 15 residues. The V gene's germline CDR1 is SGHRS and CDR2 YFSETQ. V lost 0 bases to trimming and J lost 8 bases, with 15 bases between them. The CDR3 protein is CASSLARGIWDEQFF. The CDR3 nucleotides read TGCGCCAGCAGCTTGGCCCGGGGGATTTGGGATGAGCAGTTCTTC.

The V and J genes are TRBV14 and TRBJ1-1; the D is unclear. Germline lookup yields CDR1 SGHDN and CDR2 FVKESK. With 2 bases removed from V and 5 bases from J, the gap between germline ends came to 9 bases. The CDR3 totals 13 residues. CDR3 DNA sequence: TGTGCCAGCAGCCAAAACCGGGCGACTGAAGCTTTCTTT. Its protein is CASSQNRATEAFF. Using reference TRBV14 and TRBJ1-1 for the parts outside the CDR3, the full variable domain is EAGVTQFPSHSVIEKGQTVTLRCDPISGHDNLYWYRRVMGKEIKFLLHFVKESKQDESGMPNNRFLAERTGGTYSTLKVQPAELEDSGVYFCASSQNRATEAFFGQGTRLTVV.

The chain's CDR3 is CASSDRAGNTIYF. CDR3 coding DNA: TGCGCCAGCAGCGACAGGGCTGGAAACACCATATATTTT. This chain uses TRBV5-1 with TRBJ1-3; TRBD1 aligns across 7 bases. Germline trimming cut 4 bases from V and 2 bases from J; bases unmatched to any gene: 0. Per germline, CDR1 SGHRS and CDR2 YFSETQ. CDR3 length: 13 amino acids.

The V call is TRBV18, the J call TRBJ1-4; D not certain. Germline V gene data show CDR1 as KGHSH and CDR2 as LQKENI. V lost 2 bases, J lost 0 bases, and 7 bases lay in between. This CDR3 has 15 residues. CDR3 sequence (DNA): TGTGCCAGCTCACCAAGGCAACCAACTAATGAAAAACTGTTTTTT. It translates to CASSPRQPTNEKLFF.